Listed here are 27 T cell receptor beta chains from one sample, sequenced in a study of T cells after yellow fever vaccination. TCRdb reprocessed the 5' RACE reads via MiXCR and lists one record per CDR3 protein. Of roughly 190,000 distinct CDR3 sequences in the sample, about 10% were seen once. Material: CD8+ T cells sorted from PBMCs, obtained 15 days after the yellow fever booster vaccination. The receptor source for this set is a man aged 18 to 30 who received the YFV17D yellow fever vaccine.

This clonotype appeared a few times. The chain couples TRBV7-9 to TRBJ2-1; D unresolved. CDR1 and CDR2 (germline): SEHNR, FQNEAQ (reference sequence). With 5 bases removed from V and 5 bases from J, the gap between germline ends came to 7 bases. The CDR3 runs to 12 residues. CDR3 DNA: TGTGCCAGCAGCCCGTACCACAATGAGCAGTTCTTC. Its translation is CASSPYHNEQFF.

The DNA for the CDR3 is TGTGCCAGCAGCTTAGGAAAGCCCTCGGGACAGGGGTCATGGGAGACCCAGTACTTC. It encodes CASSLGKPSGQGSWETQYF. J is TRBJ2-5 and V is TRBV7-6; TRBD1 matches 10 bases. There are 19 residues in the CDR3. The germline V gene has CDR1 SGHVS and CDR2 FNYEAQ. V lost 1 base and J lost 5; bases outside the gene matches: 16.

V usage is TRBV6-5 and J usage is TRBJ1-5, with 7 bases that match TRBD1. V lost 5 bases and J lost 5; bases outside the gene matches: 3. The CDR3 is made up of 13 amino acids. Germline values: CDR1 MNHEY, CDR2 SVGAGI. CDR3 nucleotide sequence: TGTGCCAGCAGTGGGACAGCCCATCAGCCCCAGCATTTT. Protein sequence: CASSGTAHQPQHF.

This clonotype has only a few counts. The chain carries TRBV4-3 and TRBJ1-4; tentative D call: TRBD1 (6 bases). This CDR3 has 15 residues. Trimming pared 4 bases from V and 3 bases from J, leaving 12 bases between. The germline V gene encodes CDR1 LGHNA and CDR2 YSLEER. This CDR3 reads CASSPMGGANEKLFF. DNA of the CDR3: TGCGCCAGCAGCCCCATGGGGGGCGCTAATGAAAAACTGTTTTTT.

The chain has TRBV5-5 and TRBJ2-7, with D hard to call. CDR1 and CDR2 from the germline V gene are SGHKS and YYEKEE (reference sequence). CDR3 length: 11 residues. The CDR3 nucleotides read TGTGCCAGCAGCCCTCCCCAAGGTCACCACGTC. Translation gives CASSPPQGHHV.

This chain uses TRBV4-1 with TRBJ2-5, with a weak D call TRBD2 (5 bases). The V end was cut by 0 bases, the J end by 1 base, with 15 bases between. CDR3 size: 17 residues. From germline, CDR1 is MGHRA and CDR2 YSYEKL. The CDR3 sequence is CASSQDSGIGIQETQYF. The CDR3 nucleotides are TGCGCCAGCAGCCAAGATTCGGGGATTGGTATCCAAGAGACCCAGTACTTC.

This clonotype was seen only a few times. The rearrangement links TRBV25-1 to TRBJ2-4; D is uncertain. From germline, CDR1 is MGHDK and CDR2 SYGVNS. The germline V and J ends were trimmed by 4 bases and 3 bases, with 7 bases remaining between them. CDR3 length: 13 amino acids. The CDR3 DNA is TGTGCCAGCAGTGCGGGCGTCAAAAACATTCAGTACTTC. This codes for CASSAGVKNIQYF.

The sample holds a few counts of this clonotype. This chain joins TRBV6-2 or TRBV6-3 and TRBJ1-2; D is undetermined. Between the trimmed V and J ends, which lost 5 bases and 8 bases, there was a span of 6 bases. The CDR3 runs to 10 residues. CDR1 and CDR2 from the germline V gene are MNHEY and SVGEGT. CDR3 sequence: CASSSSGYTF. The CDR3 DNA follows: TGTGCCAGCAGTAGTAGCGGCTACACCTTC.

V usage is TRBV6-5 and J usage is TRBJ2-6; the D gene could be TRBD1 or TRBD2 (5 bases each). The germline V gene has CDR1 MNHEY and CDR2 SVGAGI. V was cut by 6 bases and J by 0 bases, with 15 bases left in between. This CDR3 spans 17 amino acids. As DNA, the CDR3 is TGTGCCAGCAGACCCGCCTGGGGGAGCTCTGGGGCCAACGTCCTGACTTTC. This codes for CASRPAWGSSGANVLTF.

This chain links TRBV4-3 with TRBJ2-5; D is perhaps TRBD1 or TRBD2 (6 bases each). The CDR3 is 14 residues long. In germline, CDR1 is LGHNA, CDR2 YSLEER. The V end was cut by 1 base, the J end by 7 bases, with 13 bases between. The CDR3 region is CASSQVPGGGTQYF. The DNA for the CDR3 is TGCGCCAGCAGCCAAGTACCCGGGGGCGGGACCCAGTACTTC.

This clonotype was detected a few times. One end of the junction fails to match germline, which may point to a read error. The chain recombines TRBV4-2 with TRBJ1-2; D may be TRBD1 (5 bases). CDR1 and CDR2 (germline): LGHNA, YNFKEQ. This CDR3 comprises 15 residues. DNA for the CDR3: TGTGCCAGCAGCCAAGAGGGGCCGTCTAAGTATGGCTACACCTTC. Encoded protein: CASSQEGPSKYGYTF.

The CDR3 nucleotides read TGTGCCACCGGGGCAGGGGTGTGGAATTCACCCCTCCACTTT. Translation: CATGAGVWNSPLHF. The chain is built from TRBV15 and TRBJ1-6, with D perhaps TRBD1 (6 bases). In germline, CDR1 is LNHNV, CDR2 YYDKDF (reference sequence). The V end lost 8 bases, the J end lost 7 bases, and 15 bases lay between the germline ends. This CDR3 comprises 14 residues.

The V call is TRBV6-5, the J call TRBJ1-5, with D perhaps matching TRBD1 (6 bases). The germline CDR1 and CDR2 sequences are MNHEY and SVGAGI. Trimming stripped 0 bases from V and 9 bases from J, with 15 bases between. The CDR3 totals 15 residues. CDR3 in DNA: TGTGCCAGCAGTTACTCACGGGGGCGAGGATCGCCCCAGCATTTT. It codes for CASSYSRGRGSPQHF.

A few counts support this clonotype. This chain connects TRBV6-5 to TRBJ2-1; TRBD2 matches at 9 bases. CDR1 and CDR2 (germline): MNHEY, SVGAGI. This CDR3 contains 16 residues. V lost 6 bases, J lost 4 bases, and 10 bases stayed unmatched. CDR3 protein: CASSSSGGNEYNEQFF. CDR3 coding DNA: TGTGCCAGCAGCAGTAGCGGGGGAAACGAATACAATGAGCAGTTCTTC.

This clonotype has more than one count but fewer than ten. The V call is TRBV10-3, the J call TRBJ2-2; D is unclear. The CDR3 extends over 14 amino acids. The ends were cut back, 0 bases at V and 6 bases at J, with 8 bases in the middle. Germline assignment: CDR1 ENHRY and CDR2 SYGVKD. The CDR3 coding sequence is TGTGCCATCAGTGAGTCGGTAGATGCCGGGGAGCTGTTTTTT. It encodes CAISESVDAGELFF.

This clonotype was counted ten times or more. J is TRBJ2-1 and V is TRBV7-6; D unresolved. V shed 2 bases and J shed 8 bases, with 16 bases lying between them. The CDR3 has 15 residues. The germline gives CDR1 SGHVS, CDR2 FNYEAQ. This CDR3 is CASSLSDGVPYEQFF. DNA for the CDR3: TGTGCCAGCAGCTTAAGTGATGGCGTTCCGTATGAGCAGTTCTTC. Full variable domain (missing parts from reference TRBV7-6 and TRBJ2-1): GAGVSQSPRYKVTKRGQDVALRCDPISGHVSLYWYRQALGQGPEFLTYFNYEAQQDKSGLPNDRFSAERPEGSISTLTIQRTEQRDSAMYRCASSLSDGVPYEQFFGPGTRLTVL.

This clonotype was counted only a few times. The rearrangement links TRBV7-9 to TRBJ2-3; 9 bases map to TRBD1. The V segment lost 5 bases and the J segment 1 base; nucleotides outside the gene matches: 19. Germline loops: CDR1 SEHNR, CDR2 FQNEAQ (reference sequence). This CDR3 has 20 amino acids. The DNA of the CDR3 is TGTGCCAGCAGCGGTCGAGAGGCCGGGACAGGGAGTGAGGGCACAGATACGCAGTATTTT. Protein product: CASSGREAGTGSEGTDTQYF. Looking up the rest from reference TRBV7-9 and TRBJ2-3 gives the full variable domain: DTGVSQNPRHKITKRGQNVTFRCDPISEHNRLYWYRQTLGQGPEFLTYFQNEAQLEKSRLLSDRFSAERPKGSFSTLEIQRTEQGDSAMYLCASSGREAGTGSEGTDTQYFGPGTRLTVL.

This clonotype was observed a few times. V gene TRBV3-1 combines with J gene TRBJ1-2; D is unclear. Trimming stripped 0 bases from V and 4 bases from J, with 9 bases between. CDR1 and CDR2 from the germline V gene are LGHDT and YNNKEL (reference sequence). CDR3 length: 14 amino acids. The DNA for the CDR3 is TGTGCCAGCAGCCAAGATCAAGGGTTCTATGGCTACACCTTC. Amino acid sequence: CASSQDQGFYGYTF.

The rearrangement links TRBV5-1 to TRBJ2-1; TRBD2 matches at 8 bases. CDR3 length: 15 amino acids. V shed 1 base, J shed 5 bases, and the junction held 5 bases outside the gene matches. Germline CDR1 reads SGHRS; CDR2 reads YFSETQ. The CDR3 loop is CASSLFAGGHNEQFF. The CDR3, as DNA: TGCGCCAGCAGCTTGTTTGCGGGGGGCCACAATGAGCAGTTCTTC.

DNA of the CDR3: TGTGCCAGCAGCGCGGGAGGGGGCAGTACCTACGAGCAGTACTTC. Translation: CASSAGGGSTYEQYF. The chain joins TRBV9 to TRBJ2-7; possibly TRBD2 for D (8 bases). V lost 3 bases and J 2 bases, leaving 15 bases between the germline ends. CDR3 size: 15 residues. CDR1 is SGDLS and CDR2 is YYNGEE in the germline V gene. Variable domain in full (rest from reference TRBV9 and TRBJ2-7): DSGVTQTPKHLITATGQRVTLRCSPRSGDLSVYWYQQSLDQGLQFLIQYYNGEERAKGNILERFSAQQFPDLHSELNLSSLELGDSALYFCASSAGGGSTYEQYFGPGTRLTVT.

This clonotype was seen more than once but under ten times. The CDR3 coding sequence is TGCGCCAGCAGCCAGGGGGCCCACACTGAAGCTTTCTTT. Encoded protein: CASSQGAHTEAFF. The rearrangement uses TRBV4-1 and TRBJ1-1; tentative D call: TRBD1 (6 bases). Trimming removed 3 bases from V and 3 bases from J, with 8 bases in between. The CDR3 has 13 amino acids. Germline CDR1 and CDR2: MGHRA and YSYEKL.

The rearrangement links TRBV6-6 to TRBJ2-7, with D uncertain. Deletions cut 2 bases from V and 5 bases from J, with 10 bases between. The germline V gene encodes CDR1 MNHNY and CDR2 SVGAGI (reference sequence). The CDR3 contains 13 residues. This CDR3 is CASSYQTLNEQYV. The CDR3 DNA reads as TGTGCCAGCAGTTACCAGACGTTGAACGAGCAGTACGTC.

This clonotype was observed a handful of times. This chain uses TRBV6-2 or TRBV6-3 with TRBJ2-7, with D unresolved. This CDR3 contains 14 residues. V lost 0 bases and J 5 bases, leaving 11 bases between the germline ends. Germline CDR1 MNHEY, CDR2 SVGEGT. The CDR3, as DNA: TGTGCCAGCAGTTACTCGGGCGGCGGAAACGAGCAGTACGTC. It encodes CASSYSGGGNEQYV.

The chain carries TRBV4-1 and TRBJ2-4; D ambiguous. V lost 1 base and J lost 1, with 5 bases in between. The CDR3 loop spans 14 amino acids. Germline V gene data show CDR1 as MGHRA and CDR2 as YSYEKL. CDR3 residues: CASSQARAKNIQYF. The CDR3 bases are TGCGCCAGCAGCCAAGCCAGGGCCAAAAACATTCAGTACTTC.

Ten or more counts support this clonotype. The rearrangement uses TRBV6-5 and TRBJ2-7; 7 bases fit TRBD2. Per germline, CDR1 MNHEY and CDR2 SVGAGI. The V and J ends lost 11 bases and 9 bases, in that order; junction bases with no gene match: 19. CDR3 length: 14 amino acids. CDR3 amino acids: CAGEASGDLRVQYV. The CDR3 DNA reads TGTGCCGGGGAGGCGAGCGGGGATCTACGTGTGCAGTACGTC.

This clonotype was observed a few times. This sequence joins TRBV4-2 and TRBJ1-6; the match to TRBD1 covers 7 bases. The length of the CDR3 is 16 residues. Germline V gives CDR1 LGHNA, CDR2 YNFKEQ. V shed 2 bases, J shed 6 bases, and the junction held 7 bases outside the gene matches. The CDR3 DNA reads TGTGCCAGCAGCCAACAGAGAGGGACAGCTAATTCACCCCTCCACTTT. Its protein product is CASSQQRGTANSPLHF.

The chain employs TRBV4-1 and TRBJ1-1; D not resolved. The CDR3 sequence is 13 residues long. CDR1 and CDR2 from the germline V gene are MGHRA and YSYEKL. V shed 0 bases and J shed 10 bases, with 12 bases lying between them. CDR3 in DNA: TGCGCCAGCAGCCAAGATTCGCGGGTAGCAGCTTTCTTT. It encodes CASSQDSRVAAFF.